This T cell receptor (beta chain) was profiled in a study of T-cell memory formation after mild COVID-19. Study-level points and caveats: The CD4+ clones that contracted clustered mainly within CM and EM, and the CD8+ clones concentrated in EMRA.

The ends were cut back, 3 bases at V and 6 bases at J, with 4 bases in the middle. Germline values: CDR1 LGHDT, CDR2 YNNKEL (reference sequence). The CDR3 sequence is 11 residues long. TCRdb reprocessed the 5' RACE reads with MiXCR, giving one entry per CDR3 protein. The sample records about 610,000 distinct CDR3 sequences, 15% to 20% being singletons. This clonotype was counted between two and nine times. Antigen: not known. The sequence derives from an adult woman who had mild COVID-19 (a few samples of this study predate the infection). Cell type and time point are not known. Sequenced input: PBMCs or a T cell subset sorted from them (not recorded which). The rearrangement uses TRBV3-1 and TRBJ2-3; D ambiguous. CDR3 residues: CASSHWDTQYF. CDR3 coding DNA: TGTGCCAGCAGCCACTGGGATACGCAGTATTTT.